This TCR beta chain was profiled in a study of T-cell reconstitution after alpha-beta-depleted transplantation in children. In its sample, this clonotype was seen a few times. Unique molecular identifiers were incorporated into the prepared TCRbeta library. TCRdb re-called the PCR reads with MiXCR, one entry per CDR3 protein. This table has 190,000 or so distinct CDR3 sequences, more than 6.5% appearing once. The CDR3 sequence is 15 residues long. V lost 5 bases to trimming and J lost 3 bases; unmatched junction nucleotides: 3. V gene TRBV12-3 or TRBV12-4 combines with J gene TRBJ1-3; 11 nucleotides line up with TRBD1. This TCR was recovered from a human donor who donated a stem cell graft to a child with Wiskott-Aldrich syndrome. Sequencing used PBMCs from the stem cell graft donor, obtained from the stem cell graft. The CDR3 sequence is CASSRTGGYGNTIYF. Here the CDR3 DNA reads TGTGCCAGCAGTCGGACAGGGGGCTATGGAAACACCATATATTTT.